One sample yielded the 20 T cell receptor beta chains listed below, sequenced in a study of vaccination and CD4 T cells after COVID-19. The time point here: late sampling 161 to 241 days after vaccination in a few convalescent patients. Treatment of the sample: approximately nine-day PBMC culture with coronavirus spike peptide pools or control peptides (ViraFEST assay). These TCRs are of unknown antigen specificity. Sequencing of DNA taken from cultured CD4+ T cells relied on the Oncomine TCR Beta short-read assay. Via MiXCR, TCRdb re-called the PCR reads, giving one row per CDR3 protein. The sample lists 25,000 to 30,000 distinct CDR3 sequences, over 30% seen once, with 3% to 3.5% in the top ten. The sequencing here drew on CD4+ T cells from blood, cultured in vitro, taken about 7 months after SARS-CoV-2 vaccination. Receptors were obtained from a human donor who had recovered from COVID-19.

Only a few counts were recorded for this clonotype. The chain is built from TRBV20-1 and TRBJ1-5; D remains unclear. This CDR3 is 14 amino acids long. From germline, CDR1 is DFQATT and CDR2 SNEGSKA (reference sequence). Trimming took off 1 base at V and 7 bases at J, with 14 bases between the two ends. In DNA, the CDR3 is TGCAGTGCTAGAGCGGACTCCGCGTTCCAGCCCCAGCATTTT. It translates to CSARADSAFQPQHF.

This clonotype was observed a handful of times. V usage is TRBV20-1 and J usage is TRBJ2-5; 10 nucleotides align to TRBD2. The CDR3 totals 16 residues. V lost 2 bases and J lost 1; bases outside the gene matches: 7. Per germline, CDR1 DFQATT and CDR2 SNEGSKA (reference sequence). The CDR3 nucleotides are TGCAGTGCTAGACGACCTAGCGGGAGCCCCCAAGAGACCCAGTACTTC. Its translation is CSARRPSGSPQETQYF.

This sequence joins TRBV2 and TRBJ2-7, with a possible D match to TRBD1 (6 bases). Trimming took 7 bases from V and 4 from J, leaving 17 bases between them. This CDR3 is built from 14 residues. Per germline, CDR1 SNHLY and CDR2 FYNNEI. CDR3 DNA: TGTGCCAGCACCCCATCAGGGGCCCGATACGAGCAGTACTTC. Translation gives CASTPSGARYEQYF.

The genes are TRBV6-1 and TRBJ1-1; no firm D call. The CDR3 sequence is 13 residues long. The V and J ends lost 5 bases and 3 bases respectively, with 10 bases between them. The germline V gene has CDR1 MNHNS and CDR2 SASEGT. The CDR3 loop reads CASSTDGYTEAFF. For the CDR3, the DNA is TGTGCCAGCAGTACGGACGGTTACACTGAAGCTTTCTTT.

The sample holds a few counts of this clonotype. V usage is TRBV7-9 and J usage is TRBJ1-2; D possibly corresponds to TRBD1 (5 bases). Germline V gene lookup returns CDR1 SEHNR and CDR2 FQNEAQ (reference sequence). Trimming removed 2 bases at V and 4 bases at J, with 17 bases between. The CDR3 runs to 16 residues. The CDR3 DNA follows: TGTGCCAGCAGCTTAAAGCCCAGGGTGGCGGTCTATGGCTACACCTTC. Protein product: CASSLKPRVAVYGYTF.

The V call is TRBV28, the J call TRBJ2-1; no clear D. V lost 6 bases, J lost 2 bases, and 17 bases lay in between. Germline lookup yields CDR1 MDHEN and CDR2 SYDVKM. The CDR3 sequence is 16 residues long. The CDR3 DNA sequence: TGTGCCAGCAGCCCCACCGGGCAGTCCGCCTACAATGAGCAGTTCTTC. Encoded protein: CASSPTGQSAYNEQFF.

The CDR3 protein is CATQGTSYEQYF. The CDR3 nucleotides read TGTGCAACTCAGGGGACCTCCTACGAGCAGTACTTC. V is TRBV2 and J is TRBJ2-7, with a weak D call TRBD1 (6 bases). Germline CDR1 SNHLY, CDR2 FYNNEI. The CDR3 is 12 amino acids.

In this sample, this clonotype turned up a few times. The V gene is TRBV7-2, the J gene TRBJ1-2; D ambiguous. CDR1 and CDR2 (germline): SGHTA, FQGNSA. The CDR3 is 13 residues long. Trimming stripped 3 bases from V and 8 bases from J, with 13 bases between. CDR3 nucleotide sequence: TGTGCCAGCAGCTTCGACACCCTGACGGGCTACACCTTC. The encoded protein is CASSFDTLTGYTF.

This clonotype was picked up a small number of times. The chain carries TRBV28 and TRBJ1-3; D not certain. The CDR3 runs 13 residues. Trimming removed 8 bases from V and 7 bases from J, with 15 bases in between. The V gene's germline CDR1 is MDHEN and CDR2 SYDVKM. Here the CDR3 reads CASGVRSDNTIYF. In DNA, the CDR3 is TGTGCCAGCGGCGTCCGGTCGGATAACACCATATATTTT.

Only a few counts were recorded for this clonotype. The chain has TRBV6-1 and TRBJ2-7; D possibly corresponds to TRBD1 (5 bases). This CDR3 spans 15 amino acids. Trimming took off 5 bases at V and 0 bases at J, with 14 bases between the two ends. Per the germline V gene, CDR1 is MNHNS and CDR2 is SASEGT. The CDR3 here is CASSRGTGGSYEQYF. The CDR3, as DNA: TGTGCCAGCAGTAGAGGAACAGGCGGCTCCTACGAGCAGTACTTC.

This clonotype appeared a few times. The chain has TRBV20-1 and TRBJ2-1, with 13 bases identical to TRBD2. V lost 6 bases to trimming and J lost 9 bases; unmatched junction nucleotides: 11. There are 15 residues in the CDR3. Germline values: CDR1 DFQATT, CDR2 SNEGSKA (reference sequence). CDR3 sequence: CSARPGTSGKGEQFF. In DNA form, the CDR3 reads TGCAGTGCGAGGCCGGGGACTAGCGGGAAGGGTGAGCAGTTCTTC.

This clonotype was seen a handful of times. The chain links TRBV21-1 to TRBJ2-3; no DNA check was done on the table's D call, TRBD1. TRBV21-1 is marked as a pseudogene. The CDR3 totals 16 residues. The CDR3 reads CASSPDRDTHTDTQYF. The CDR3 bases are TGTGCCAGCAGCCCTGACCGGGACACACACACAGATACGCAGTATTTT.

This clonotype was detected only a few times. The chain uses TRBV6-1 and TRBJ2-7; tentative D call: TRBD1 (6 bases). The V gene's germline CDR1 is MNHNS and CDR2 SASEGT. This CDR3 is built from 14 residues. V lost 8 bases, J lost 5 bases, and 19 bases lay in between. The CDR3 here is CASQETGSYDEQYF. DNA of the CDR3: TGTGCCAGCCAAGAGACAGGTTCGTACGACGAGCAGTACTTC.

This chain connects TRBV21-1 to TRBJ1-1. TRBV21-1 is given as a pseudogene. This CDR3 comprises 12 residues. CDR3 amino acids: CASSKPAAKAFF. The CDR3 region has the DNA TGTGCCAGCAGCAAGCCGGCGGCAAAAGCTTTCTTT.

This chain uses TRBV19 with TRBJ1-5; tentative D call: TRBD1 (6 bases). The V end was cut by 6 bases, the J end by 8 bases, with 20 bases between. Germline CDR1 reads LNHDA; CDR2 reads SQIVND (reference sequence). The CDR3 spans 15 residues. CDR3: CASSPRQAWGEPQHF. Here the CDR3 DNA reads TGTGCCAGTAGCCCCCGACAGGCTTGGGGGGAGCCCCAGCATTTT.

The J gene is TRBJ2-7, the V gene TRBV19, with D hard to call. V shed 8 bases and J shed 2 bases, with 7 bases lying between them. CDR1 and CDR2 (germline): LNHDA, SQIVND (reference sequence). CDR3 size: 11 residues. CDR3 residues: CASGQTYEQYF. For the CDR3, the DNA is TGTGCCAGTGGGCAGACCTACGAGCAGTACTTC.

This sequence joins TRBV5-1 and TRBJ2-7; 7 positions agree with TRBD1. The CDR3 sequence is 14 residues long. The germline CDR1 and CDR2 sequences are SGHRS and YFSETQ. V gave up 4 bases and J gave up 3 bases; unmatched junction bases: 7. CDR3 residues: CASSITTGIYEQYF. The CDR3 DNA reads TGCGCCAGCAGCATAACGACAGGGATCTACGAGCAGTACTTC.

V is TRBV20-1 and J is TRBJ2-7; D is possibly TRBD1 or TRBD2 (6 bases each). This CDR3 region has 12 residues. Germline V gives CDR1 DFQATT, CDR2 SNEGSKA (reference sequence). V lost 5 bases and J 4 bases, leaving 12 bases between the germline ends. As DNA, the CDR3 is TGCAGTGCTTCCAGGGGAGGTTACGAGCAGTACTTC. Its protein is CSASRGGYEQYF.

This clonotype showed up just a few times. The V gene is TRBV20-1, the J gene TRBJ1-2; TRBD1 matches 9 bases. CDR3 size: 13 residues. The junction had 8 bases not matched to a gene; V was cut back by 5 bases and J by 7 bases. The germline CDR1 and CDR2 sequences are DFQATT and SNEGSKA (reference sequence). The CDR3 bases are TGCAGTGCTGGAAGGACAGGGGAGTTTGGCTACACCTTC. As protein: CSAGRTGEFGYTF.

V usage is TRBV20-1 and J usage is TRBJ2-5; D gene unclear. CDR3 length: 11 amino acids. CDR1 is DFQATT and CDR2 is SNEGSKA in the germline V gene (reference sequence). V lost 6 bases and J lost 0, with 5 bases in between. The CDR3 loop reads CSAYYQETQYF. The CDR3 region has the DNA TGCAGTGCGTACTACCAAGAGACCCAGTACTTC.